This passage covers 11 T cell receptor beta chains from one sample sequenced in a study of CD8 T cells in ankylosing spondylitis. Study conclusions and caveats: One TCR beta motif, made up of eight or nine highly homologous variants, appeared characteristic of ankylosing spondylitis blood.

MiXCR, run by TCRdb on the 5' RACE reads, gives a single entry per CDR3 protein. This sample has about 330,000 distinct CDR3 sequences, with 8% found just once. These receptors have no identified antigens. Material for sequencing was blood, either unsorted or a sorted T cell fraction (not recorded which). The receptors originated from a male donor with ankylosing spondylitis.

In this sample, this clonotype turned up a few times. This chain uses TRBV7-6 with TRBJ1-4; D not certain. This CDR3 is built from 16 residues. V lost 2 bases and J 0 bases, leaving 10 bases between the germline ends. Germline values: CDR1 SGHVS, CDR2 FNYEAQ. In DNA, the CDR3 is TGTGCCAGCAGCTTACCCGCACAAGCAACTAATGAAAAACTGTTTTTT. Residues: CASSLPAQATNEKLFF.

This clonotype was detected ten times or more. The rearrangement joins TRBV18 to TRBJ2-1, with 10 nucleotides matching TRBD1. Germline V gene data show CDR1 as KGHSH and CDR2 as LQKENI. Unmatched junction bases numbered 2, after V lost 3 bases and J lost 6 bases. The CDR3 covers 14 residues. The CDR3 nucleotides read TGTGCCAGCTCACCCGGGACAGGGGTCAATGAGCAGTTCTTC. Translation: CASSPGTGVNEQFF. Full variable domain (outside the CDR3, taken from reference TRBV18 and TRBJ2-1): NAGVMQNPRHLVRRRGQEARLRCSPMKGHSHVYWYRQLPEEGLKFMVYLQKENIIDESGMPKERFSAEFPKEGPSILRIQQVVRGDSAAYFCASSPGTGVNEQFFGPGTRLTVL.

The chain has TRBV6-2 or TRBV6-3 and TRBJ2-7; D unclear. The CDR3 spans 12 residues. Trimming removed 5 bases at V and 0 bases at J, with 5 bases between. Germline CDR1 reads MNHEY; CDR2 reads SVGEGT. The CDR3 loop reads CASSAFSYEQYF. CDR3 DNA: TGTGCCAGCAGTGCCTTCTCCTACGAGCAGTACTTC.

This clonotype has more than one count but fewer than ten. V is TRBV12-3 or TRBV12-4 and J is TRBJ2-1; TRBD1 matches at 7 bases. The CDR3 covers 17 residues. V trimming: 7 bases; J trimming: 3 bases; junction bases outside the gene matches: 15. Written as DNA, the CDR3 is TGTGCCAGCAACGTTTGGGACAACAGGGACAGCTACAATGAGCAGTTCTTC. Amino acid sequence: CASNVWDNRDSYNEQFF.

The chain has TRBV4-3 and TRBJ1-2; a weak D match, TRBD1 (6 bases). This CDR3 is built from 15 residues. Trimming stripped 5 bases from V and 4 bases from J, with 17 bases between. Per the germline V gene, CDR1 is LGHNA and CDR2 is YSLEER. The CDR3 nucleotides are TGCGCCAGCAGCTTCGCGGGGGGCATCCTCTATGGCTACACCTTC. Its translation: CASSFAGGILYGYTF.

This clonotype was recorded at least ten times. J is TRBJ1-3 and V is TRBV12-3 or TRBV12-4; D remains ambiguous. Trimming removed 2 bases from V and 0 bases from J, with 8 bases in between. The length of the CDR3 is 15 residues. CDR3 region: CASSLRASSGNTIYF. CDR3 DNA sequence: TGTGCCAGCAGTTTACGGGCCAGCTCTGGAAACACCATATATTTT.

This clonotype was counted between two and nine times. The chain has TRBV18 and TRBJ1-6, with a tentative D call TRBD1 (6 bases). V shed 6 bases and J shed 8 bases, with 17 bases lying between them. Germline CDR1 is KGHSH and CDR2 is LQKENI. The CDR3 loop spans 15 amino acids. The CDR3 loop reads CASSPRGGQDSPLHF. Here the CDR3 DNA reads TGTGCCAGCTCTCCCCGTGGGGGGCAAGATTCACCCCTCCACTTT.

In its sample, this clonotype was seen many times. This chain uses TRBV28 with TRBJ2-2; no clear D. This CDR3 region has 10 residues. The germline V and J ends were trimmed by 5 bases and 7 bases, with 2 bases remaining between them. Germline CDR1 MDHEN, CDR2 SYDVKM. The CDR3 region is CASSNGELFF. DNA for the CDR3: TGTGCCAGCAGTAACGGGGAGCTGTTTTTT.

This clonotype has at least ten counts. J is TRBJ2-4 and V is TRBV11-3; D gene ambiguous. V was cut by 7 bases and J by 3 bases, with 13 bases left in between. CDR1 and CDR2 from the germline V gene are SGHNT and YENEEA. The CDR3 runs 14 residues. The DNA of the CDR3 is TGTGCCAGCACCCCGTCCTTTGGCAAAAACATTCAGTACTTC. It is translated as CASTPSFGKNIQYF.

This clonotype was counted a few times. The chain joins TRBV3-1 to TRBJ2-3; TRBD2 is a possible D gene (6 bases). The CDR3 consists of 13 residues. Trimming stripped 4 bases from V and 5 bases from J, with 10 bases between. CDR1 is LGHDT and CDR2 is YNNKEL in the germline V gene (reference sequence). The CDR3 coding sequence is TGTGCCAGCAGCCGACTAGGTGAAGATACGCAGTATTTT. Amino acids: CASSRLGEDTQYF.

The genes are TRBV4-2 and TRBJ2-3; 7 nucleotides match TRBD2. From germline, CDR1 is LGHNA and CDR2 YNFKEQ. There are 17 residues in the CDR3. V lost 4 bases, J lost 2 bases, and 12 bases stayed unmatched. CDR3 region: CASSRPPGTTITDTQYF. The CDR3, as DNA: TGTGCCAGCAGCCGCCCCCCCGGGACTACCATCACAGATACGCAGTATTTT.